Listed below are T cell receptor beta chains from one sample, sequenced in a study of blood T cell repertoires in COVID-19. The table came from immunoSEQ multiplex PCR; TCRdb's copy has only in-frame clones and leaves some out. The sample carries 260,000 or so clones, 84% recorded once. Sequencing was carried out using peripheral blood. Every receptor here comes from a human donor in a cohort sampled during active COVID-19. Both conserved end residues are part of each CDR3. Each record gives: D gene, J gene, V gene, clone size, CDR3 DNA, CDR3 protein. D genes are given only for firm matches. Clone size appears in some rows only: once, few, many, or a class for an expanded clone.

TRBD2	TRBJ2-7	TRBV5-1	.	TGCGCCAGCAGCTTGGGTACTAGCGCACTCTACGAGCAGTACTTC	CASSLGTSALYEQYF
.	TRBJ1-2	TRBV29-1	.	TGCAGCGTTGGGGTGATAGGGGGTAGCTATGGCTACACCTTC	CSVGVIGGSYGYTF
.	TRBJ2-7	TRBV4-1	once	TGCGCCAGCAGCCCCGGGCCGGCGGGGAAGACCTACGAGCAGTACTTC	CASSPGPAGKTYEQYF
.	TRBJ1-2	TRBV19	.	TGTGCCAGTATCATTGGGCCAGGAAGTAACTATGGCTACACCTTC	CASIIGPGSNYGYTF
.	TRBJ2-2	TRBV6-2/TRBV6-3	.	TGTGCCAGCAGTTACTCGAGCGGATCCACCGGGGAGCTGTTTTTT	CASSYSSGSTGELFF
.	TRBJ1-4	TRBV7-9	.	TGTGCCAGCAGCTTTAGTGAAAAACTGTTTTTT	CASSFSEKLFF
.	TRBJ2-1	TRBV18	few	TGTGCCAGCTCACCGAGCGGTACCTACAATGAGCAGTTCTTC	CASSPSGTYNEQFF
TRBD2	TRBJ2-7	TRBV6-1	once	TGTGCCAGCAGTGATCCAGCGGGAAACTCCTACGAGCAGTACTTC	CASSDPAGNSYEQYF
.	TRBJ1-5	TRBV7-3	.	TGTGCCAGCAGCTTAGGGGGGGATCAGCCCCAGCATTTT	CASSLGGDQPQHF
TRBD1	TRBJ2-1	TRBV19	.	TGTGCCAGTAGTAGGTCGATGGGGACAGGTTTCAATGAGCAGTTCTTC	CASSRSMGTGFNEQFF
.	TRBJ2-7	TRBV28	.	TGTGCCAGTCTCCGGGACACGAACTCCTACGAGCAGTACTTC	CASLRDTNSYEQYF